This T cell receptor (beta chain) was captured in a study of T-cell memory formation after mild COVID-19. Study overall: Clusters of TCRs were largely donor specific.

Broader study findings: Clones that contracted clustered mainly in CM and EM if CD4+ and in EMRA if CD8+.

This CDR3 comprises 12 residues. V lost 3 bases, J lost 3 bases, and 5 bases lay in between. CDR1 and CDR2 from the germline V gene are MNHNS and SASEGT. This clonotype has only a few counts. Its antigen is still unknown. One entry per CDR3 protein, called by TCRdb with MiXCR from the 5' RACE reads. There are about 150,000 distinct CDR3 sequences in the sample; approximately 14% occur only once, and around an eighth lies in the top ten. The chain has TRBV6-1 and TRBJ1-1; D remains ambiguous. The source material was PBMCs or a T cell subset sorted from them (not recorded which). This receptor was taken from an adult woman who had mild COVID-19 (a few samples of this study predate the infection). Cell type and time point are not known. DNA for the CDR3: TGTGCCAGCAGTGAGGAGTACACTGAAGCTTTCTTT. Amino acid sequence: CASSEEYTEAFF.